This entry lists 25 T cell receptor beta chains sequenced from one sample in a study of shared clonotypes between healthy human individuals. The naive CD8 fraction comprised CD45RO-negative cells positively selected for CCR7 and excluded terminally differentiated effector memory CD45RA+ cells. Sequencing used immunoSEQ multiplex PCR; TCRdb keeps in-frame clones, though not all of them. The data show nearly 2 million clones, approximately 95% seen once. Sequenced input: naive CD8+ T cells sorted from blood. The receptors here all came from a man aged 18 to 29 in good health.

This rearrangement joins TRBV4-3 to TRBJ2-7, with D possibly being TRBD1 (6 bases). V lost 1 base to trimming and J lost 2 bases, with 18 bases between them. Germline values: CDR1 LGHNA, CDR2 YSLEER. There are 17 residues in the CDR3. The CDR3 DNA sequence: TGCGCCAGCAGCCAAGCCCCGGGACACCCATCGCCCTACGAGCAGTACTTC. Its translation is CASSQAPGHPSPYEQYF.

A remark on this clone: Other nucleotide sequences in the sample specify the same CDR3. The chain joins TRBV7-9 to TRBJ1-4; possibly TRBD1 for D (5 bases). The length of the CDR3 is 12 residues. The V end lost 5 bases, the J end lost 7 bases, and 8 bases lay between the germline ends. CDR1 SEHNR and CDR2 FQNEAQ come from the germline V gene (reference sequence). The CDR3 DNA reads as TGTGCCAGCAGCCTAACAGGTGAAAAACTGTTTTTT. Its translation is CASSLTGEKLFF. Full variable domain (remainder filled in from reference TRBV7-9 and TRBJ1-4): DTGVSQNPRHKITKRGQNVTFRCDPISEHNRLYWYRQTLGQGPEFLTYFQNEAQLEKSRLLSDRFSAERPKGSFSTLEIQRTEQGDSAMYLCASSLTGEKLFFGSGTQLSVL.

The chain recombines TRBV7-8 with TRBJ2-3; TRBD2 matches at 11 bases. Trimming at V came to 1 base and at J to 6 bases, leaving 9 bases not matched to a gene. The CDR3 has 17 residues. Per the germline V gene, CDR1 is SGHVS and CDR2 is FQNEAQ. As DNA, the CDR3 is TGTGCCAGCAGCTTAGTCTTAGCGGGAGGGCCTCCGGATACGCAGTATTTT. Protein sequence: CASSLVLAGGPPDTQYF.

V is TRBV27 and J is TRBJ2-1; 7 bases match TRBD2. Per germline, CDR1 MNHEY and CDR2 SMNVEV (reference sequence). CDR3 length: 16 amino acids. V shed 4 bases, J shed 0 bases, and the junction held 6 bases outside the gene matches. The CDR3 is CASSWEGMGSYNEQFF. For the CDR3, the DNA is TGTGCCAGCAGTTGGGAGGGGATGGGCTCCTACAATGAGCAGTTCTTC.

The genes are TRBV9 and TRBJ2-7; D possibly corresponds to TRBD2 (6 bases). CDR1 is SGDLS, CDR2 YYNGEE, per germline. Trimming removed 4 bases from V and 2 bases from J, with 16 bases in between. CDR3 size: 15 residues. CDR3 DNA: TGTGCCAGCAGCCCAGGTGGGACTCCAGCCTACGAGCAGTACTTC. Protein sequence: CASSPGGTPAYEQYF.

DNA of the CDR3: TGTGCCAGCAGCCCGGAGGGACAGGGGATTCTAGAGACCCAGTACTTC. Residues: CASSPEGQGILETQYF. This chain connects TRBV5-6 to TRBJ2-5, with 10 bases matching TRBD1. V lost 4 bases and J lost 4; bases outside the gene matches: 10. CDR1 and CDR2 (germline): SGHDT, YYEEEE. The length of the CDR3 is 16 residues.

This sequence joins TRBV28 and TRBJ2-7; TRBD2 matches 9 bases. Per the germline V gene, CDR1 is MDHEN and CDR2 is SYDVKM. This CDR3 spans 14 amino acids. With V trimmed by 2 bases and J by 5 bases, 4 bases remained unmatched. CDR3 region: CASSLSGRWDEQYF. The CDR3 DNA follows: TGTGCCAGCAGTTTAAGCGGGAGGTGGGACGAGCAGTACTTC.

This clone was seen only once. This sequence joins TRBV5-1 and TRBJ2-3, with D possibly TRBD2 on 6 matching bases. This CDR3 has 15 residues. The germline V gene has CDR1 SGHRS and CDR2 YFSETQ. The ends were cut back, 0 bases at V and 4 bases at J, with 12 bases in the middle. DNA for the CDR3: TGCGCCAGCAGCTTGGAACGGTGGGAGGCAGATACGCAGTATTTT. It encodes CASSLERWEADTQYF.

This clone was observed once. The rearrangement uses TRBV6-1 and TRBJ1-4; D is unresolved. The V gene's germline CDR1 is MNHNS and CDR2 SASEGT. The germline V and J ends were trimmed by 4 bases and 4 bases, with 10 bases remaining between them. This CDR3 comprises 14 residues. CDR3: CASSAWEGNEKLFF. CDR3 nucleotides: TGTGCCAGCAGTGCCTGGGAGGGTAATGAAAAACTGTTTTTT.

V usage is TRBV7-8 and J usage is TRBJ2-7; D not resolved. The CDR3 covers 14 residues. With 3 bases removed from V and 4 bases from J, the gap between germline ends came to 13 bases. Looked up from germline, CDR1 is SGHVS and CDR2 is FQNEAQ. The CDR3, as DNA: TGTGCCAGCAGCTTCAGGACCTTACTTTACGAGCAGTACTTC. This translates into CASSFRTLLYEQYF.

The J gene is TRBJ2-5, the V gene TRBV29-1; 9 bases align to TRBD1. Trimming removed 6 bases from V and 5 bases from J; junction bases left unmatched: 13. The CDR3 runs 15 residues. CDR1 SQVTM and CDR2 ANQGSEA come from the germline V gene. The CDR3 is CSVAGDREGGETQYF. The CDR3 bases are TGCAGCGTCGCCGGGGACAGGGAAGGTGGGGAGACCCAGTACTTC.

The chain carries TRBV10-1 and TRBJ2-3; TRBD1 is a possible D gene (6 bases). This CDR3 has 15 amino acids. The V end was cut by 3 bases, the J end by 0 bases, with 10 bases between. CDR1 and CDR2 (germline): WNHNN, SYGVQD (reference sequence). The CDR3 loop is CASSEQGFSTDTQYF. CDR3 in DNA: TGCGCCAGCAGTGAACAGGGTTTTAGCACAGATACGCAGTATTTT.

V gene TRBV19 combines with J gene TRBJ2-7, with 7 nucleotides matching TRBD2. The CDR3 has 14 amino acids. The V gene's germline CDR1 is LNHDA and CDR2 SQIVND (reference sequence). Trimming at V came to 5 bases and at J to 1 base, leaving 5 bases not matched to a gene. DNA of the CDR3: TGTGCCAGTAGTGCAATCGGGGGGTCCTACGAGCAGTACTTC. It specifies CASSAIGGSYEQYF. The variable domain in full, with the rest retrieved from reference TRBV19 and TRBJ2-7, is DGGITQSPKYLFRKEGQNVTLSCEQNLNHDAMYWYRQDPGQGLRLIYYSQIVNDFQKGDIAEGYSVSREKKESFPLTVTSAQKNPTAFYLCASSAIGGSYEQYFGPGTRLTVT.

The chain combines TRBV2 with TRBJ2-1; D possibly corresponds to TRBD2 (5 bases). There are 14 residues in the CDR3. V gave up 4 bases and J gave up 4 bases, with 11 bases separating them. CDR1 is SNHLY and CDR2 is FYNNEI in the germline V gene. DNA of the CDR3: TGTGCCAGCAGTGGAAGTGGGGAGTACAATGAGCAGTTCTTC. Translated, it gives CASSGSGEYNEQFF.

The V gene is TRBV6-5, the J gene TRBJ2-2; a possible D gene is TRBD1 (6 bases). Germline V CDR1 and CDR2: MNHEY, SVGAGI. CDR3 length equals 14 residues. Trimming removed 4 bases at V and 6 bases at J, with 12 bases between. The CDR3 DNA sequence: TGTGCCAGCAGTTCTCCAGGGGTGGCCGGGGAGCTGTTTTTT. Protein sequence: CASSSPGVAGELFF.

CDR3 protein: CASSQTGYTDTQYF. The DNA for the CDR3 is TGTGCCAGCAGTCAGACAGGGTACACAGATACGCAGTATTTT. The genes are TRBV28 and TRBJ2-3; 7 bases match TRBD1. V lost 5 bases, J lost 2 bases, and 4 bases stayed unmatched. Per the germline V gene, CDR1 is MDHEN and CDR2 is SYDVKM. This CDR3 region has 14 residues. The full variable domain, in which reference TRBV28 and TRBJ2-3 provide the parts outside the CDR3, is DVKVTQSSRYLVKRTGEKVFLECVQDMDHENMFWYRQDPGLGLRLIYFSYDVKMKEKGDIPEGYSVSREKKERFSLILESASTNQTSMYLCASSQTGYTDTQYFGPGTRLTVL.

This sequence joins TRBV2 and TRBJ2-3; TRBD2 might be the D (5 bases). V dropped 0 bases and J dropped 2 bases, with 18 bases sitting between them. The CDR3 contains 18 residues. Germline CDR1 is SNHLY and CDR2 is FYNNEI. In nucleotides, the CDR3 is TGTGCCAGCAGTGAAGCTCTATCTTGGGAGACTATCACAGATACGCAGTATTTT. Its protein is CASSEALSWETITDTQYF.

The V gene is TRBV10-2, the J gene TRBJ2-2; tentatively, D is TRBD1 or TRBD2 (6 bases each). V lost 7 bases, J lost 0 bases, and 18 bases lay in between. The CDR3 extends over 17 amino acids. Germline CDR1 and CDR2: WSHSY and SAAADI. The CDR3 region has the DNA TGCGCCAGCAAGACGCAGGGGCGGGGCCCGAACACCGGGGAGCTGTTTTTT. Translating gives CASKTQGRGPNTGELFF.

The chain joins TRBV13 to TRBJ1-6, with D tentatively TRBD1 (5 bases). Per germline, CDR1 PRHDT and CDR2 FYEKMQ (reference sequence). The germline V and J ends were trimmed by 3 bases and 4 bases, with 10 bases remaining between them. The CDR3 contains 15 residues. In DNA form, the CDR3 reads TGTGCCAGCAGCTTTGGAAGGGGTTATAATTCACCCCTCCACTTT. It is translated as CASSFGRGYNSPLHF.

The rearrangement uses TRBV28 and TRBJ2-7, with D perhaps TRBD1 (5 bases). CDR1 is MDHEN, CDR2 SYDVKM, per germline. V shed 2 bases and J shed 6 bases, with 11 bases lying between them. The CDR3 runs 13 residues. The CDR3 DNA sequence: TGTGCCAGCAGTTTAGGGCAGGGCGGCGAGCAGTACTTC. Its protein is CASSLGQGGEQYF.

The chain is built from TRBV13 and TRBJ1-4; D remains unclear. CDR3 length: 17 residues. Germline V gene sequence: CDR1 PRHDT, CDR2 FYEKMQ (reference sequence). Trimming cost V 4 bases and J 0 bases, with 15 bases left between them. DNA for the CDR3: TGTGCCAGCAGCTGGACCGCGCTAGATGCAACTAATGAAAAACTGTTTTTT. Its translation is CASSWTALDATNEKLFF. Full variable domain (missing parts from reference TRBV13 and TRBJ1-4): AAGVIQSPRHLIKEKRETATLKCYPIPRHDTVYWYQQGPGQDPQFLISFYEKMQSDKGSIPDRFSAQQFSDYHSELNMSSLELGDSALYFCASSWTALDATNEKLFFGSGTQLSVL.

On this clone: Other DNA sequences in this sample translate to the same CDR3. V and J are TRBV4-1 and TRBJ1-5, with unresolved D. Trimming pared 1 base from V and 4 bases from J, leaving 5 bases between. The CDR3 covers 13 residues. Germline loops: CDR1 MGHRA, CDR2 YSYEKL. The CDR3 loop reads CASSQGRNQPQHF. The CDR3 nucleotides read TGCGCCAGCAGCCAAGGACGGAATCAGCCCCAGCATTTT.

CDR3 amino acids: CASSLADSPLHF. CDR3 nucleotides: TGTGCCAGCAGCTTGGCAGACTCACCCCTCCACTTT. The chain has TRBV7-6 and TRBJ1-6; no clear D gene. The ends were cut back, 3 bases at V and 10 bases at J, with 7 bases in the middle. Germline CDR1 reads SGHVS; CDR2 reads FNYEAQ. CDR3 length: 12 amino acids. Drawing the rest from reference TRBV7-6 and TRBJ1-6, the complete variable domain is GAGVSQSPRYKVTKRGQDVALRCDPISGHVSLYWYRQALGQGPEFLTYFNYEAQQDKSGLPNDRFSAERPEGSISTLTIQRTEQRDSAMYRCASSLADSPLHFGNGTRLTVT.

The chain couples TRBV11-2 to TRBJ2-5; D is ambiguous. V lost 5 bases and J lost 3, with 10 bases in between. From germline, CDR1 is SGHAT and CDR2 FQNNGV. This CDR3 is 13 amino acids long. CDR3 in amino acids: CASSPDGEETQYF. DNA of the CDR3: TGTGCCAGCAGCCCGGACGGCGAAGAGACCCAGTACTTC.

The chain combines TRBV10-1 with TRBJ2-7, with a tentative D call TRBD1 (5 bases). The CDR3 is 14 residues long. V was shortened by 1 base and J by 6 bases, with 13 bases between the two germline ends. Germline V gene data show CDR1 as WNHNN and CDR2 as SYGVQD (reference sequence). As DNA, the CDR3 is TGCGCCAGCAGTGAGTACCAGGGTTCCGCCGAGCAGTACTTC. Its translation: CASSEYQGSAEQYF.